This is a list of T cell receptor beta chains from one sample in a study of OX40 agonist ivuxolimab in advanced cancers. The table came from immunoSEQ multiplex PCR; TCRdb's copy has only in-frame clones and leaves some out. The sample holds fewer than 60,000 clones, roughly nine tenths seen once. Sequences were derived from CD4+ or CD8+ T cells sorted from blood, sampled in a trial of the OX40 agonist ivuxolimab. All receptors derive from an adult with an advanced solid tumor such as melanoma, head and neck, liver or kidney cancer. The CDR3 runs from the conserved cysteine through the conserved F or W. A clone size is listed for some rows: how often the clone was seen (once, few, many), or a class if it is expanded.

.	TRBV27	CASSASPGQIEAFF
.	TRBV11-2	CASSGTGVGTDTQYF
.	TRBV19	CATCQPRDSGANVLTF
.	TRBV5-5	CASSSHPHINQPQHF
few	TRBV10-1	CASSDPGTGGNEQFF
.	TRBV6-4	CASSDSMFPPHYEQYF
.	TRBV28	CASAFVSGAYEQYF
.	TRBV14	CASSLAGAEAFF
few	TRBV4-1	CASSHIPPGPTFNEKLFF
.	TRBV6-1	CASSDPPLTDTQYF
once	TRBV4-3	CASSQDSAQRDTQYF
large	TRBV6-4	CASSVEGGRTDTQYF
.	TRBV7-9	CASSLEWNTGELFF
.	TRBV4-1	CASSQDRVGTEAFF
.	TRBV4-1	CASSLSFQGKTDTQYF
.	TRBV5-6	CASSLLRKNTEAFF
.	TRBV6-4	CASSSGGTDTQYF
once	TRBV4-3	CASSQSNYGYTF
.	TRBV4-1	CASRPTGGYGYTF
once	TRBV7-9	CASSPDSSGTFTGELFF
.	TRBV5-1	CASSSDGTNEKLFF
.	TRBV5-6	CASSFRQKETQYF
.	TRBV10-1	CASSGYRGGNEQFF
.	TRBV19	CASSIGKYSVSGGSYNEQFF
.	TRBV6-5	CASSRVGSYNEQFF
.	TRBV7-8	CASSLIGGTNTEAFF
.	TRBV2	CARTIRDGYTF
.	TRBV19	CASSTPPGNTEAFF
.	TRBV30	CAWSVGYNEQFF
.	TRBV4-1	CASSQGTDSWAQHF
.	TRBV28	CASSTTGDEQYF
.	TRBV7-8	CASSRKVGDLGNQPQHF
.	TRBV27	CASSSGGGGPEAFF
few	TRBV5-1	CASSGTGSEKLFF
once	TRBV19	CASAIQGGNTGELFF
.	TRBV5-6	CASSLDPRDYEQYF
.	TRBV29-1	CSVLPASSYNEQFF
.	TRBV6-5	CASSYPRVNTGELFF
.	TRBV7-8	CASSPNLARNYGYTF
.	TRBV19	CASSKGRGQRETEAFF
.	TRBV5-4	CASSLYRGGYEQYF
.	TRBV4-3	CASSQGPLAGSEQYF
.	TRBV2	CASSEGRDPNYGYTF
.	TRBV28	CASSLLTGEVQPQHF
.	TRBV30	CAWSEGGREKLFF
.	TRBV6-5	CASTGQGLNTEAFF
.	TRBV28	CASTLDGYSNQPQHF
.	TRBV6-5	CASQQGGTTEAFF
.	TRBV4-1	CASSQEGQLTNTEAFF
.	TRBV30	CAFHPVQDRVVRSTEAFF
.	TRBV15	CATSTGGNEKLFF
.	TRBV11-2	CASSISSGGAPEQFF